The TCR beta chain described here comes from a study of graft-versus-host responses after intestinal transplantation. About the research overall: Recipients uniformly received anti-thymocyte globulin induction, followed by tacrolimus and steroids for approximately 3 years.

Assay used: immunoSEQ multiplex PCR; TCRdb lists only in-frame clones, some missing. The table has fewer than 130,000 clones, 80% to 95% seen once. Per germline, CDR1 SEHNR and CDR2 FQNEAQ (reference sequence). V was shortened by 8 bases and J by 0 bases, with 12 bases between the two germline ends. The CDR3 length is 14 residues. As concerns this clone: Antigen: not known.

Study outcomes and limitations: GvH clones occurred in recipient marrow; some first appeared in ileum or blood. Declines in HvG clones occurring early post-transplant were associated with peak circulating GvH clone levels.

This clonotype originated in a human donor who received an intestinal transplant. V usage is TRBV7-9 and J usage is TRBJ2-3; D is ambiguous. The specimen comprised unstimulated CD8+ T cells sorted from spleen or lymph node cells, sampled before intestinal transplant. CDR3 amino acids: CASGGGSSTDTQYF. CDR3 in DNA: TGTGCCAGCGGCGGCGGCTCTAGCACAGATACGCAGTATTTT. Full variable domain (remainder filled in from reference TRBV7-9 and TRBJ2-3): DTGVSQNPRHKITKRGQNVTFRCDPISEHNRLYWYRQTLGQGPEFLTYFQNEAQLEKSRLLSDRFSAERPKGSFSTLEIQRTEQGDSAMYLCASGGGSSTDTQYFGPGTRLTVL.